This passage covers 15 T cell receptor beta chains from one sample sequenced in a study of identical twins. TCRdb called the 5' RACE reads again in MiXCR, with one record for every CDR3 protein. Here the sample spans approximately 700,000 distinct CDR3 sequences, 15% to 20% being singletons. Another study also made use of these data, one on T cells expressing NK-cell markers.

Sequenced sample: PBMCs. These receptors came from a woman younger than 30 in good health.

This rearrangement joins TRBV7-9 to TRBJ2-3, with a weak D call TRBD1 (5 bases). CDR1 and CDR2 (germline): SEHNR, FQNEAQ (reference sequence). The V and J ends lost 0 bases and 2 bases respectively, with 12 bases between them. There are 16 residues in the CDR3. Here the CDR3 DNA reads TGTGCCAGCAGCTTAGCGACAGCACAATACACAGATACGCAGTATTTT. This codes for CASSLATAQYTDTQYF.

The chain employs TRBV6-1 and TRBJ2-5; D might be TRBD1 (6 bases). V was trimmed by 6 bases and J by 4 bases, leaving 21 bases between them. In germline, CDR1 is MNHNS, CDR2 SASEGT. CDR3 length equals 16 residues. The CDR3 sequence is CASRTTSRGFRETQYF. For the CDR3, the DNA is TGTGCCAGCAGAACCACGTCCAGGGGTTTTCGAGAGACCCAGTACTTC.

The chain joins TRBV19 to TRBJ2-5; D remains unclear. This CDR3 spans 14 amino acids. Germline V gives CDR1 LNHDA, CDR2 SQIVND (reference sequence). With 5 bases removed from V and 5 bases from J, the gap between germline ends came to 15 bases. The CDR3 spells CASSPSGLLETQYF. CDR3 nucleotides: TGTGCCAGTAGTCCGTCGGGCCTGCTGGAGACCCAGTACTTC.

The J gene is TRBJ2-7, the V gene TRBV6-1; possibly TRBD2 for D (5 bases). Trimming cost V 6 bases and J 6 bases, with 21 bases left between them. This CDR3 spans 15 amino acids. Germline CDR1 and CDR2: MNHNS and SASEGT. CDR3 amino acids: CASSRWFKGAGEQYF. Here the CDR3 DNA reads TGTGCCAGCAGCCGCTGGTTTAAGGGAGCTGGCGAGCAGTACTTC.

This chain uses TRBV6-5 with TRBJ2-7; 9 bases map to TRBD1. CDR3 length: 14 amino acids. Unmatched junction bases numbered 6, after V lost 7 bases and J lost 2 bases. In germline, CDR1 is MNHEY, CDR2 SVGAGI. CDR3 region: CASIKDRGPYEQYF. The DNA for the CDR3 is TGTGCCAGCATTAAGGACAGGGGACCCTACGAGCAGTACTTC.

The rearrangement uses TRBV12-3 or TRBV12-4 and TRBJ2-1; 8 bases line up with TRBD2. CDR3 length equals 17 residues. Trimming took 3 bases from V and 8 from J; bases not matched to a gene: 15. The CDR3 nucleotides read TGTGCCAGCAGTTTCAGGGCGGGAGGCCTTACTAGCGATGAGCAGTTCTTC. Protein: CASSFRAGGLTSDEQFF.

V gene TRBV6-9 combines with J gene TRBJ1-2; TRBD1 matches 12 bases. Germline V lookup: CDR1 MNHGY, CDR2 SVAAGI. There are 13 residues in the CDR3. V lost 6 bases and J lost 12; bases outside the gene matches: 8. The CDR3 reads CASRPGTGGPNTF. DNA of the CDR3: TGTGCCAGCAGACCCGGGACAGGGGGCCCGAACACCTTC.

The V gene is TRBV12-3 or TRBV12-4, the J gene TRBJ2-7; tentatively, D is TRBD1 (6 bases). With 3 bases removed from V and 7 bases from J, the gap between germline ends came to 13 bases. The CDR3 totals 13 residues. The CDR3 coding sequence is TGTGCCAGCAGTTTCCGTGGGGGCTGGGAGCAGTACTTC. Its translation: CASSFRGGWEQYF.

This clonotype has only a few counts. The chain recombines TRBV20-1 with TRBJ2-2; 7 bases fit TRBD1. V shed 7 bases, J shed 3 bases, and the junction held 2 bases outside the gene matches. Germline V lookup: CDR1 DFQATT, CDR2 SNEGSKA (reference sequence). CDR3 length equals 12 residues. The CDR3 DNA sequence: TGCAGTGGACAGGGACACACCGGGGAGCTGTTTTTT. This gives the protein CSGQGHTGELFF.

The rearrangement uses TRBV7-7 and TRBJ2-2; D is possibly TRBD1 or TRBD2 (9 bases each). Germline V lookup: CDR1 SSHAT, CDR2 FNYEAQ (reference sequence). This CDR3 has 15 amino acids. CDR3 sequence (DNA): TGTGCTAGCGGGGGACAGGGACTAAACACCGGGGAGCTGTTTTTT. This encodes CASGGQGLNTGELFF.

This clonotype was seen only a few times. The chain has TRBV11-3 and TRBJ2-1; 10 bases match TRBD2. Germline trimming cut 3 bases from V and 4 bases from J; bases unmatched to any gene: 9. Germline CDR1 SGHNT, CDR2 YENEEA. The CDR3 runs to 17 residues. CDR3 residues: CASSFSRTSGLYNEQFF. The DNA for the CDR3 is TGTGCCAGCAGCTTTTCAAGGACTAGCGGACTTTACAATGAGCAGTTCTTC.

The rearrangement uses TRBV12-3 or TRBV12-4 and TRBJ2-3; the D gene could be TRBD1 or TRBD2 (6 bases each). V gave up 8 bases and J gave up 6 bases, with 21 bases separating them. The CDR3 runs to 15 residues. The chain's CDR3 is CASCKGGWYSDTQYF. The CDR3 nucleotides are TGTGCCAGCTGCAAGGGGGGCTGGTATTCCGATACGCAGTATTTT.

This clonotype was seen a few times. The chain links TRBV7-3 to TRBJ2-1, with 8 bases fitting TRBD2. The CDR3 consists of 16 residues. Germline V gives CDR1 SGHTA, CDR2 FQGTGA. J gave up 3 bases and V 5 bases, and 9 bases lay outside the gene matches. The CDR3 DNA follows: TGTGCCAGCAGCCGGGAGGGTCGGGCTCGCTACAATGAGCAGTTCTTC. This translates into CASSREGRARYNEQFF.

This sequence joins TRBV7-2 and TRBJ1-2; D is ambiguous. V lost 3 bases and J 8 bases, leaving 16 bases between the germline ends. The CDR3 has 14 amino acids. CDR1 is SGHTA and CDR2 is FQGNSA in the germline V gene. The CDR3 reads CASSFREPRPGYTF. The CDR3 DNA is TGTGCCAGCAGCTTTAGAGAGCCTCGACCGGGCTACACCTTC.

At least ten counts were recorded for this clonotype. The J gene is TRBJ1-2, the V gene TRBV5-1; 7 bases fit TRBD1. Germline assignment: CDR1 SGHRS and CDR2 YFSETQ. CDR3 length equals 13 residues. Germline trimming cut 5 bases from V and 7 bases from J; bases unmatched to any gene: 8. The CDR3 is CASSKGAIGGYTF. CDR3 nucleotide sequence: TGCGCCAGCAGTAAGGGGGCGATCGGTGGCTACACCTTC. Looking up the rest from reference TRBV5-1 and TRBJ1-2 gives the full variable domain: KAGVTQTPRYLIKTRGQQVTLSCSPISGHRSVSWYQQTPGQGLQFLFEYFSETQRNKGNFPGRFSGRQFSNSRSEMNVSTLELGDSALYLCASSKGAIGGYTFGSGTRLTVV.